The sequence of this T cell receptor (beta chain) was determined in a study of patients and donors after allogeneic stem cell transplantation. In regard to this clonotype: One end of the junction fails to match germline, which may point to a read error.

The V gene's germline CDR1 is SGHAT and CDR2 FQNNGV. The CDR3 spans 13 residues. TCRdb processed the RT-PCR reads anew with MiXCR; each CDR3 protein has one entry. The sample lists a few hundred thousand distinct CDR3 sequences; 11% to 15% were seen once. The receptor's source is a human donor who was either an allogeneic HSCT recipient or a stem cell or donor lymphocyte infusion donor (not recorded which). It is not recorded whose cells these are; they may come from a transplant donor. Input material: blood, either unsorted or a sorted T cell fraction (not recorded which). The chain has TRBV11-2 and TRBJ2-4; TRBD2 matches at 13 bases. The CDR3 region is CASSPGTSGVPRF. Written as DNA, the CDR3 is TGTGCCAGCAGCCCGGGGACTAGCGGGGTCCCCCGATTC.